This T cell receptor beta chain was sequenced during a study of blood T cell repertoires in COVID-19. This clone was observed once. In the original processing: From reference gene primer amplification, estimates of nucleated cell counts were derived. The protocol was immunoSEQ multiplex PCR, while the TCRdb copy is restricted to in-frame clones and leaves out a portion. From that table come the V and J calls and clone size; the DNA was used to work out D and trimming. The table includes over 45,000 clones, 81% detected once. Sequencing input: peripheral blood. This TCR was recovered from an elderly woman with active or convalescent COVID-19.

CDR3 nucleotide sequence: TGTGCCAGCAGCTTAGCGGCGGCGCAGTGGCAGTACTTC. Protein sequence: CASSLAAAQWQYF. The chain combines TRBV7-8 with TRBJ2-5; D remains unclear. The CDR3 extends over 13 amino acids. Trimming shortened V by 0 bases and J by 11 bases, and 13 bases separated the two germline ends. Germline assignment: CDR1 SGHVS and CDR2 FQNEAQ.